These 26 T cell receptor beta chains originate from one sample sequenced in a study of blood T cell repertoires in COVID-19. TCRdb's copy holds only in-frame clones and misses some; the assay was immunoSEQ multiplex PCR. The profile shows 250,000 to 300,000 clones, around 87% of them singletons. What was sequenced was peripheral blood. These receptors all come from a man aged 18 to 29 with active or convalescent COVID-19.

J is TRBJ2-3 and V is TRBV27; possible D gene TRBD2, 6 bases. Germline assignment: CDR1 MNHEY and CDR2 SMNVEV (reference sequence). V shed 5 bases and J shed 0 bases, with 18 bases lying between them. The CDR3 totals 17 residues. In DNA, the CDR3 is TGTGCCAGCAGTGAGACCTTTCCGGGACTGAGCACAGATACGCAGTATTTT. Amino acids: CASSETFPGLSTDTQYF.

The rearrangement links TRBV7-8 to TRBJ2-1; D not certain. There are 16 residues in the CDR3. Germline V lookup: CDR1 SGHVS, CDR2 FQNEAQ. Trimming removed 1 base at V and 2 bases at J, with 12 bases between. The CDR3 loop is CASSLGGDWTYNEQFF. DNA for the CDR3: TGTGCCAGCAGCTTAGGCGGAGACTGGACCTACAATGAGCAGTTCTTC.

A single count supports this clone. The chain carries TRBV29-1 and TRBJ2-2; 7 bases map to TRBD1. Germline V gene sequence: CDR1 SQVTM, CDR2 ANQGSEA. This CDR3 is built from 14 residues. Losses at the gene ends were 4 bases for V and 7 bases for J; bases not matched to a gene: 9. CDR3 region: CSVGDKGASGELFF. CDR3 bases: TGCAGCGTTGGTGACAAGGGGGCTAGCGGGGAGCTGTTTTTT.

The chain recombines TRBV6-2 or TRBV6-3 with TRBJ2-7, with 9 bases aligning to TRBD1. Per the germline V gene, CDR1 is MNHEY and CDR2 is SVGEGT. The CDR3 sequence is 15 residues long. The ends lost 3 bases at V and 6 bases at J; junction bases unmatched: 9. The CDR3 bases are TGTGCCAGCAGTTATATTGGACAGGGGAGTGGCGAGCAGTACTTC. Protein product: CASSYIGQGSGEQYF.

The chain links TRBV7-9 to TRBJ2-1; TRBD1 matches 8 bases. CDR3 length: 16 amino acids. Germline CDR1 is SEHNR and CDR2 is FQNEAQ (reference sequence). V was pared by 2 bases and J by 5 bases, with 8 bases of the junction left unmatched. CDR3 in DNA: TGTGCCAGCAGCTTAATCTCTTGGACAGGGAACAATGAGCAGTTCTTC. It encodes CASSLISWTGNNEQFF.

V and J are TRBV5-1 and TRBJ2-2, with 8 bases matching TRBD2. V lost 5 bases to trimming and J lost 7 bases; unmatched junction nucleotides: 4. Germline-derived CDR1 and CDR2 are SGHRS and YFSETQ. This CDR3 region has 13 residues. The CDR3 reads CASRPAGGGELFF. CDR3 DNA: TGCGCCAGCAGACCCGCGGGGGGCGGGGAGCTGTTTTTT.

The CDR3 DNA sequence: TGTGCCAGCAGCCGAAGCGCATTCCTAGCGGGAGGTTCTGGCACAGATACGCAGTATTTT. Encoded protein: CASSRSAFLAGGSGTDTQYF. The rearrangement joins TRBV2 to TRBJ2-3; 11 bases agree with TRBD2. CDR3 length equals 20 residues. V lost 6 bases and J lost 1; bases outside the gene matches: 18. From germline, CDR1 is SNHLY and CDR2 FYNNEI.

V usage is TRBV27 and J usage is TRBJ2-3, with D hard to call. The germline gives CDR1 MNHEY, CDR2 SMNVEV (reference sequence). V lost 4 bases and J 1 base, leaving 9 bases between the germline ends. The CDR3 is made up of 14 amino acids. The CDR3: CASSSLTGTDTQYF. The CDR3 DNA reads TGTGCCAGCAGTTCCCTTACGGGCACAGATACGCAGTATTTT.

The V call is TRBV2, the J call TRBJ1-2, with D perhaps matching TRBD1 (5 bases). The germline V gene encodes CDR1 SNHLY and CDR2 FYNNEI. Trimming removed 4 bases from V and 4 bases from J, with 10 bases in between. The length of the CDR3 is 13 residues. The CDR3 loop is CASSVQGIYGYTF. In nucleotides, the CDR3 is TGTGCCAGCAGTGTTCAGGGAATCTATGGCTACACCTTC.

This clone was observed once. The gene calls are TRBV18 and TRBJ2-5; tentative D call: TRBD1 (6 bases). The CDR3 runs to 14 residues. V was pared by 3 bases and J by 5 bases, with 13 bases between. In germline, CDR1 is KGHSH, CDR2 LQKENI. This chain's CDR3 is CASSPPDRMETQYF. CDR3 coding DNA: TGTGCCAGCTCACCCCCGGACAGAATGGAGACCCAGTACTTC.

V usage is TRBV5-6 and J usage is TRBJ2-7, with 7 bases that match TRBD1. With V trimmed by 3 bases and J by 3 bases, 6 bases remained unmatched. The CDR3 length is 14 residues. In germline, CDR1 is SGHDT, CDR2 YYEEEE. In DNA, the CDR3 is TGTGCCAGCAGCTCGACAGGGAAGGACTACGAGCAGTACTTC. Protein product: CASSSTGKDYEQYF.

This clone was seen repeatedly, ten times or more. The rearrangement joins TRBV18 to TRBJ1-5; 7 bases match TRBD1. V lost 3 bases, J lost 4 bases, and 3 bases stayed unmatched. The CDR3 is 14 amino acids. The germline V gene encodes CDR1 KGHSH and CDR2 LQKENI. The CDR3 region has the DNA TGTGCCAGCTCACCCGACAGGGATAATCAGCCCCAGCATTTT. Protein: CASSPDRDNQPQHF.

CDR3 coding DNA: TGCGCCAGCAGCCAAGATCGGGGACAAAGAAAGTTCTTC. Amino acids: CASSQDRGQRKFF. The chain links TRBV4-1 to TRBJ2-1; D possibly corresponds to TRBD1 (6 bases). The CDR3 contains 13 residues. The germline V gene has CDR1 MGHRA and CDR2 YSYEKL. V lost 0 bases and J lost 14, with 14 bases in between.

Of note for this clone: One end of the junction is discordant with germline, which a read error may explain. This chain uses TRBV10-3 with TRBJ1-6; unclear D gene. Germline V gene data show CDR1 as ENHRY and CDR2 as SYGVKD. The CDR3 is made up of 15 amino acids. CDR3 bases: TGTGCCATCAGAGAGTCTACAGATCTAAATTCACCCCTCCACTTT. Translated: CAIRESTDLNSPLHF.

The chain combines TRBV4-1 with TRBJ2-5; TRBD1 agrees at 7 bases. After removal of 3 bases from V and 0 bases from J, the junction contained 7 bases not matched to a gene. The CDR3 extends over 16 amino acids. Germline CDR1 MGHRA, CDR2 YSYEKL. The CDR3 DNA reads TGCGCCAGCAGCCACGTAGGACAGGCTTACCAAGAGACCCAGTACTTC. Encoded protein: CASSHVGQAYQETQYF.

Written as DNA, the CDR3 is TGCGCCAGCAGCCAAGTCTTGGAGAGCACAGATACGCAGTATTTT. Translation gives CASSQVLESTDTQYF. This sequence joins TRBV4-3 and TRBJ2-3; D is uncertain. There are 15 residues in the CDR3. Per germline, CDR1 LGHNA and CDR2 YSLEER. Deletions cut 1 base from V and 0 bases from J, with 8 bases between.

J is TRBJ1-5 and V is TRBV18; 10 bases line up with TRBD1. Germline lookup yields CDR1 KGHSH and CDR2 LQKENI. The CDR3 consists of 16 residues. The trim removed 2 bases at V and 0 bases at J, leaving 1 base unmatched. This chain's CDR3 is CASSPGTGDSNQPQHF. The CDR3 nucleotides read TGTGCCAGCTCACCAGGGACAGGGGATAGCAATCAGCCCCAGCATTTT.

The chain links TRBV24-1 to TRBJ2-3, with D possibly TRBD2 on 7 matching bases. The CDR3 contains 17 residues. Germline V gives CDR1 KGHDR, CDR2 SFDVKD. Trimming shortened V by 4 bases and J by 2 bases, and 18 bases separated the two germline ends. The CDR3 sequence: CATSDPGEGPHTDTQYF. The CDR3 coding sequence is TGTGCCACCAGTGACCCAGGGGAGGGCCCTCACACAGATACGCAGTATTTT.

The rearrangement uses TRBV9 and TRBJ2-2; D is perhaps TRBD2 (6 bases). The CDR3 length is 16 residues. Germline V gene lookup returns CDR1 SGDLS and CDR2 YYNGEE. V was shortened by 0 bases and J by 1 base, with 10 bases between the two germline ends. DNA for the CDR3: TGTGCCAGCAGCGTAGAAGTCGGGGGGAACACCGGGGAGCTGTTTTTT. Translating gives CASSVEVGGNTGELFF. The entire variable domain, with the rest obtained from reference TRBV9 and TRBJ2-2, is as follows: DSGVTQTPKHLITATGQRVTLRCSPRSGDLSVYWYQQSLDQGLQFLIQYYNGEERAKGNILERFSAQQFPDLHSELNLSSLELGDSALYFCASSVEVGGNTGELFFGEGSRLTVL.

This clone was seen a handful of times. This chain connects TRBV7-9 to TRBJ2-7; D may be TRBD1 (6 bases). The V end was cut by 5 bases, the J end by 4 bases, with 9 bases between. The germline CDR1 and CDR2 sequences are SEHNR and FQNEAQ (reference sequence). This CDR3 comprises 12 residues. This CDR3 reads CASSRDRYEQYF. The CDR3 DNA follows: TGTGCCAGCAGCAGAGACAGGTACGAGCAGTACTTC. Complete variable domain (other parts from reference TRBV7-9 and TRBJ2-7): DTGVSQNPRHKITKRGQNVTFRCDPISEHNRLYWYRQTLGQGPEFLTYFQNEAQLEKSRLLSDRFSAERPKGSFSTLEIQRTEQGDSAMYLCASSRDRYEQYFGPGTRLTVT.

There are a few counts of this clone. The genes are TRBV24-1 and TRBJ2-7, with D possibly TRBD1 on 5 matching bases. The CDR3 sequence is 11 residues long. The V end lost 6 bases, the J end lost 6 bases, and 8 bases lay between the germline ends. The V gene's germline CDR1 is KGHDR and CDR2 SFDVKD. The CDR3 spells CATSLGAEQYF. The CDR3 DNA reads as TGTGCCACCAGTCTTGGGGCCGAGCAGTACTTC.

CDR3 sequence reads: CASSPNNSGNTIYF. The CDR3 DNA sequence: TGTGCCAGCAGTCCAAACAACTCTGGAAACACCATATATTTT. The V call is TRBV6-2 or TRBV6-3, the J call TRBJ1-3; D unresolved. V was pared by 5 bases and J by 0 bases, with 8 bases between. Germline V CDR1 and CDR2: MNHEY, SVGEGT. The CDR3 consists of 14 residues.

The J gene is TRBJ2-7, the V gene TRBV5-4; no clear D gene. Trimming pared 0 bases from V and 1 base from J, leaving 8 bases between. Germline lookup yields CDR1 SGHNT and CDR2 YYREEE (reference sequence). The CDR3 contains 14 residues. CDR3 in amino acids: CASSLDLRSYEQYF. The CDR3 DNA reads TGTGCCAGCAGCTTGGACCTGAGGTCCTACGAGCAGTACTTC.

CDR3 loop: CASSGGQGDTGELFF. The CDR3 coding sequence is TGTGCCAGCTCAGGAGGACAGGGAGACACCGGGGAGCTGTTTTTT. The V call is TRBV18, the J call TRBJ2-2; 8 bases match TRBD1. The CDR3 covers 15 residues. The germline V gene has CDR1 KGHSH and CDR2 LQKENI. V shed 5 bases and J 3 bases; nucleotides not matched to a gene: 5.

This chain uses TRBV19 with TRBJ1-5; tentatively, D is TRBD1 (6 bases). Per the germline V gene, CDR1 is LNHDA and CDR2 is SQIVND (reference sequence). The V end was cut by 7 bases, the J end by 1 base, with 17 bases between. The CDR3 is made up of 16 amino acids. The CDR3 region has the DNA TGTGCCAGTACACAGGGTGGGCTCGGGAGCAATCAGCCCCAGCATTTT. Protein product: CASTQGGLGSNQPQHF.

The chain carries TRBV6-4 and TRBJ2-2; D remains ambiguous. CDR1 and CDR2 (germline): MRHNA, SNTAGT. Trimming took off 4 bases at V and 3 bases at J, with 9 bases between the two ends. There are 14 residues in the CDR3. The CDR3 protein is CASSAQAYTGELFF. The CDR3, as DNA: TGTGCCAGCAGTGCTCAGGCCTACACCGGGGAGCTGTTTTTT.